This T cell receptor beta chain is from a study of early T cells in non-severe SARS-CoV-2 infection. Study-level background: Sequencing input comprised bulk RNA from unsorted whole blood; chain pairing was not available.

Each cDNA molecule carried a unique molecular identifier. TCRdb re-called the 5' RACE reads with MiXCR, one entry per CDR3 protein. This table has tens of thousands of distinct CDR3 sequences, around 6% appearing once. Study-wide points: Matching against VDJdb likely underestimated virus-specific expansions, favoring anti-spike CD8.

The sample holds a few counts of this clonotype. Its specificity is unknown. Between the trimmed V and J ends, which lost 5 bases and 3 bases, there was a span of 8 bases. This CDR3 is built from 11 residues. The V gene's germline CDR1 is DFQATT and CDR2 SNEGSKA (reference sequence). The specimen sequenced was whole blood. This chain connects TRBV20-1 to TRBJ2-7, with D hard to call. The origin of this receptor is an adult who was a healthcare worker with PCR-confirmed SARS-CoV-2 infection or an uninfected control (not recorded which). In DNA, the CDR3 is TGCAGTGCTCCCAAGAGCTACGAGCAGTACTTC. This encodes CSAPKSYEQYF.